Listed here are 22 T cell receptor beta chains from one sample, sequenced in a study of control samples from healthy donors and cancer patients (dated by TCRdb to the early 2020s). The library was prepared using the immunoSEQ multiplex PCR assay. This immuneACCESS table, as held by TCRdb, lists in-frame sequences with V and J called but not all clones. Of the missing ones, under half trace to an unresolved V gene in checked studies; the others have no known cause. Counted in this sample were some 170,000 clones; around 94% of them appeared once. The ten largest clones take up 14% of the sample. The sequencing input was PBMCs. The receptors derive from a man aged 55 to 69 with colorectal cancer.

The gene calls are TRBV24-1 and TRBJ2-2; D not resolved. The V and J ends lost 11 bases and 7 bases respectively, with 13 bases between them. Germline assignment: CDR1 KGHDR and CDR2 SFDVKD. The CDR3 contains 12 residues. CDR3 in DNA: TGTGCCATCTCATCCTCCGACGGGGAGCTGTTTTTT. It is translated as CAISSSDGELFF.

The V call is TRBV5-4, the J call TRBJ2-6; D is undetermined. The CDR3 consists of 15 residues. Germline assignment: CDR1 SGHNT and CDR2 YYREEE (reference sequence). V lost 4 bases and J 4 bases, leaving 12 bases between the germline ends. The CDR3 DNA reads TGTGCCAGCAGCAACCGTCTAGGGGGGGCCAACGTCCTGACTTTC. It encodes CASSNRLGGANVLTF.

The chain couples TRBV30 to TRBJ1-5; D is ambiguous. This CDR3 has 13 residues. CDR1 GTSNPN and CDR2 SVGIG come from the germline V gene (reference sequence). The germline V and J ends were trimmed by 5 bases and 5 bases, with 13 bases remaining between them. Here the CDR3 DNA reads TGTGCCTGGGGCCGGAGTCTGGATCAGCCCCAGCATTTT. Its translation: CAWGRSLDQPQHF.

This clone was detected once. The V call is TRBV9, the J call TRBJ2-4; D remains ambiguous. Per the germline V gene, CDR1 is SGDLS and CDR2 is YYNGEE. Trimming shortened V by 3 bases and J by 2 bases, and 3 bases separated the two germline ends. The CDR3 spans 12 residues. The CDR3 region is CASSGSKNIQYF. In nucleotides, the CDR3 is TGTGCCAGCAGCGGTTCCAAAAACATTCAGTACTTC.

This chain joins TRBV18 and TRBJ2-3, with unresolved D. CDR3 length: 14 residues. From germline, CDR1 is KGHSH and CDR2 LQKENI. V was shortened by 6 bases and J by 1 base, with 11 bases between the two germline ends. CDR3 coding DNA: TGTGCCAGCTCGACGATTGAGGGCACAGATACGCAGTATTTT. This codes for CASSTIEGTDTQYF. The complete variable domain, with remaining parts taken from reference TRBV18 and TRBJ2-3, reads NAGVMQNPRHLVRRRGQEARLRCSPMKGHSHVYWYRQLPEEGLKFMVYLQKENIIDESGMPKERFSAEFPKEGPSILRIQQVVRGDSAAYFCASSTIEGTDTQYFGPGTRLTVL.

V and J are TRBV29-1 and TRBJ1-1; D may be TRBD1 (5 bases). The V and J ends lost 7 bases and 4 bases respectively, with 16 bases between them. The CDR3 runs 13 residues. Germline CDR1 reads SQVTM; CDR2 reads ANQGSEA. Here the CDR3 DNA reads TGCAGCGCACGCCGGGACCAAGGCACTGAAGCTTTCTTT. It is translated as CSARRDQGTEAFF.

The V and J genes are TRBV7-2 and TRBJ1-5; the D is unclear. Germline V gene lookup returns CDR1 SGHTA and CDR2 FQGNSA. Trimming removed 1 base at V and 5 bases at J, with 12 bases between. The CDR3 sequence is 15 residues long. The CDR3 region is CASSLVGLNHQPQHF. CDR3 nucleotides: TGTGCCAGCAGCTTAGTGGGCCTTAACCATCAGCCCCAGCATTTT.

The V gene is TRBV24-1, the J gene TRBJ2-3; D unclear. This CDR3 is 14 amino acids long. Deletions cut 3 bases from V and 2 bases from J, with 8 bases between. CDR1 is KGHDR, CDR2 SFDVKD, per germline. The CDR3 sequence: CATSDPRSTDTQYF. The CDR3 region has the DNA TGTGCCACCAGTGATCCCCGGTCCACAGATACGCAGTATTTT.

The chain uses TRBV7-2 and TRBJ2-1, with TRBD2 identical over 14 bases. The CDR3 is made up of 15 amino acids. Trimming at V came to 5 bases and at J to 10 bases, leaving 7 bases not matched to a gene. The germline CDR1 and CDR2 sequences are SGHTA and FQGNSA. The CDR3 bases are TGTGCCAGCAGCCCCAGACTAGCGGGGGGGCAAGAGCAGTTCTTC. Translating gives CASSPRLAGGQEQFF.

The chain's CDR3 is CASSIGPGHSYGYTF. CDR3 bases: TGTGCCAGTAGTATAGGGCCGGGACACAGCTATGGCTACACCTTC. The V and J genes are TRBV19 and TRBJ1-2, with D possibly matching TRBD1 (6 bases). The germline V and J ends were trimmed by 1 base and 4 bases, with 13 bases remaining between them. The germline V gene encodes CDR1 LNHDA and CDR2 SQIVND (reference sequence). The CDR3 is 15 residues long.

V gene TRBV6-1 combines with J gene TRBJ1-3; maybe TRBD1 (5 bases). V was trimmed by 3 bases and J by 0 bases, leaving 6 bases between them. The CDR3 spans 14 residues. Germline V lookup: CDR1 MNHNS, CDR2 SASEGT. DNA of the CDR3: TGTGCCAGCAGTGAGCAGGGCTCTGGAAACACCATATATTTT. Translating it yields CASSEQGSGNTIYF.

Of note for this clone: The sample carries other DNA sequences with the same CDR3. This sequence joins TRBV10-1 and TRBJ2-2; D is ambiguous. Trimming cost V 3 bases and J 2 bases, with 7 bases left between them. The CDR3 consists of 14 residues. Germline values: CDR1 WNHNN, CDR2 SYGVQD (reference sequence). CDR3 DNA: TGCGCCAGCAGTGACAGATTAAACACCGGGGAGCTGTTTTTT. Translation gives CASSDRLNTGELFF.

The chain recombines TRBV6-5 with TRBJ1-1; TRBD1 agrees at 12 bases. Germline loops: CDR1 MNHEY, CDR2 SVGAGI. The CDR3 is made up of 15 amino acids. With V trimmed by 7 bases and J by 1 base, 4 bases remained unmatched. The CDR3 loop is CASKAGQGANTEAFF. The CDR3 bases are TGTGCCAGCAAGGCGGGACAGGGGGCGAACACTGAAGCTTTCTTT.

The V call is TRBV2, the J call TRBJ1-5; the D is unclear. The length of the CDR3 is 11 residues. From germline, CDR1 is SNHLY and CDR2 FYNNEI. Trimming left V 8 bases short and J 7 bases short, with 9 bases between. For the CDR3, the DNA is TGTGCCAGCGGGTTGGACCAGCCCCAGCATTTT. Translating gives CASGLDQPQHF.

The chain joins TRBV7-4 to TRBJ1-3; D not certain. Trimming shortened V by 5 bases and J by 0 bases, and 26 bases separated the two germline ends. This CDR3 is 20 amino acids long. In germline, CDR1 is SGHVT, CDR2 SQSDAQ. The CDR3 coding sequence is TGTGCCAGCAGCCCCCCAAACGGGCTTTTAGGAAGACACTCTGGAAACACCATATATTTT. Protein sequence: CASSPPNGLLGRHSGNTIYF. The variable domain in full, completed from reference TRBV7-4 and TRBJ1-3, reads GAGVSQSPRYKVAKRGRDVALRCDSISGHVTLYWYRQTLGQGSEVLTYSQSDAQRDKSGRPSGRFSAERPERSVSTLKIQRTEQGDSAVYLCASSPPNGLLGRHSGNTIYFGEGSWLTVV.

This sequence joins TRBV6-1 and TRBJ1-6; 7 bases align to TRBD1. Trimming removed 3 bases from V and 0 bases from J; junction bases left unmatched: 14. The CDR3 is made up of 20 amino acids. Germline V gives CDR1 MNHNS, CDR2 SASEGT. CDR3 loop: CASSDPRLTGDSSYNSPLHF. DNA for the CDR3: TGTGCCAGCAGTGATCCAAGATTAACAGGGGATAGCTCCTATAATTCACCCCTCCACTTT.

CDR3 sequence reads: CASSRQGALTNTGELFF. In DNA form, the CDR3 reads TGTGCCAGCAGCCGACAGGGGGCTCTGACGAACACCGGGGAGCTGTTTTTT. This chain uses TRBV14 with TRBJ2-2; 10 bases agree with TRBD1. This CDR3 comprises 17 residues. CDR1 is SGHDN, CDR2 FVKESK, per germline. The ends lost 4 bases at V and 0 bases at J; junction bases unmatched: 5.

The chain uses TRBV27 and TRBJ2-3, with D tentatively TRBD1 (6 bases). Trimming left V 5 bases short and J 3 bases short, with 15 bases between. The CDR3 runs to 15 residues. The germline V gene has CDR1 MNHEY and CDR2 SMNVEV (reference sequence). CDR3 protein: CASSPQGWRTDTQYF. In nucleotides, the CDR3 is TGTGCCAGCAGTCCACAGGGATGGAGGACAGATACGCAGTATTTT.

On this clone itself: The same CDR3 arises from other DNA sequences in this sample as well. This sequence joins TRBV5-1 and TRBJ2-7, with no clear D. The CDR3 has 13 residues. Trimming left V 0 bases short and J 3 bases short, with 7 bases between. Germline V gives CDR1 SGHRS, CDR2 YFSETQ. The CDR3 coding sequence is TGCGCCAGCAGCTTGGGCCAGATCTACGAGCAGTACTTC. Protein: CASSLGQIYEQYF.

The CDR3 region has the DNA TGTGCCAGCAGTTCGCGTCTACCCCAAGAGACCCAGTACTTC. This sequence encodes CASSSRLPQETQYF. The V and J genes are TRBV6-2 or TRBV6-3 and TRBJ2-5; the D is unclear. Trimming took 4 bases from V and 1 from J, leaving 10 bases between them. Germline loops: CDR1 MNHEY, CDR2 SVGEGT. CDR3 length equals 14 residues.

The chain carries TRBV12-3 or TRBV12-4 and TRBJ1-2; no reliable D call. V lost 3 bases to trimming and J lost 2 bases, with 7 bases between them. CDR3 length equals 13 residues. As DNA, the CDR3 is TGTGCCAGCAGTTTCGGTTGGAACTATGGCTACACCTTC. This gives the protein CASSFGWNYGYTF.

The chain employs TRBV29-1 and TRBJ2-5; perhaps D is TRBD1 or TRBD2 (5 bases each). CDR3 length: 11 residues. Germline CDR1 is SQVTM and CDR2 is ANQGSEA. V dropped 3 bases and J dropped 5 bases, with 7 bases sitting between them. For the CDR3, the DNA is TGCAGCGTTGACAGGGACGAGACCCAGTACTTC. Its translation: CSVDRDETQYF.